This TCR beta chain originates from a study of blood T cell repertoires in COVID-19. Study details: Donors in the United States, Italy and Spain gave samples during acute or convalescent COVID-19.

In the original analysis: Cell counts per sample came from amplifying reference gene primers. Data came from immunoSEQ multiplex PCR; TCRdb stores just in-frame clones and leaves some out. That table supplies the V and J calls and clone size; D and trimming were determined from the DNA. The data hold about 160,000 clones, with 70% to 80% observed a single time. Specimen: peripheral blood. The TCR originated in a man aged 55 to 70 with acute or convalescent COVID-19.

The CDR3 DNA reads TGTGCCAGCAGCCGCGGACACGACTCCTACAATGAGCAGTTCTTC. It translates to CASSRGHDSYNEQFF. V gene TRBV14 combines with J gene TRBJ2-1, with D possibly being TRBD1 (5 bases). Trimming took 4 bases from V and 0 from J, leaving 10 bases between them. Per the germline V gene, CDR1 is SGHDN and CDR2 is FVKESK. The CDR3 loop spans 15 amino acids.